These 30 T cell receptor beta chains were all obtained from the same sample, sequenced in a study of shared clonotypes between healthy human individuals. Data came from immunoSEQ multiplex PCR; TCRdb stores just in-frame clones and leaves some out. The sample carries about 2,500,000 clones, just over 90% recorded once. Sample: naive CD4+ T cells sorted from blood. Documented subset: CD45RA+ positively selected. The origin of the receptors is a man aged 18 to 30 in good health.

This chain links TRBV2 with TRBJ2-7; 10 nucleotides agree with TRBD1. V was pared by 8 bases and J by 7 bases, with 8 bases of the junction left unmatched. Germline V gene lookup returns CDR1 SNHLY and CDR2 FYNNEI. The CDR3 consists of 13 residues. In nucleotides, the CDR3 is TGTGCCAGCGGGCGCGACAGGGGGCAGGAGCAGTACTTC. This codes for CASGRDRGQEQYF.

The CDR3 loop reads CASSYSGTGVDTQYF. The CDR3 coding sequence is TGTGCCAGCAGTTACTCCGGGACAGGGGTAGATACGCAGTATTTT. V and J are TRBV6-6 and TRBJ2-3, with 10 positions matching TRBD1. The CDR3 has 15 residues. V dropped 0 bases and J dropped 5; count of bases not matched to a gene: 2. CDR1 MNHNY and CDR2 SVGAGI come from the germline V gene (reference sequence).

The V call is TRBV18, the J call TRBJ1-1; 8 bases map to TRBD1. Trimming removed 3 bases from V and 9 bases from J; junction bases left unmatched: 6. From germline, CDR1 is KGHSH and CDR2 LQKENI. This CDR3 region has 13 residues. In DNA, the CDR3 is TGTGCCAGCTCACCCCAGACAGGGGATCAAGCTTTCTTT. This sequence encodes CASSPQTGDQAFF.

The chain links TRBV7-8 to TRBJ2-5, with D perhaps TRBD2 (8 bases). The V gene lost 5 bases and the J gene lost 7 bases, with 26 bases spanning the gap. Germline V CDR1 and CDR2: SGHVS, FQNEAQ. This CDR3 is 17 amino acids long. The CDR3 loop reads CASSQRDRLMSGGTQYF. The CDR3 DNA reads TGTGCCAGCAGCCAACGGGACAGACTTATGAGCGGGGGGACCCAGTACTTC.

The chain joins TRBV2 to TRBJ2-6; D assignment may be TRBD1 or TRBD2 (5 bases each). Deletions cut 7 bases from V and 4 bases from J, with 11 bases between. This CDR3 has 14 residues. Looked up from germline, CDR1 is SNHLY and CDR2 is FYNNEI. The CDR3 DNA is TGTGCCAGCAAGAGGGGTTCGGGGGCCAACGTCCTGACTTTC. It encodes CASKRGSGANVLTF. Full variable domain (remainder filled in from reference TRBV2 and TRBJ2-6): EPEVTQTPSHQVTQMGQEVILRCVPISNHLYFYWYRQILGQKVEFLVSFYNNEISEKSEIFDDQFSVERPDGSNFTLKIRSTKLEDSAMYFCASKRGSGANVLTFGAGSRLTVL.

On this clone: One end of the junction varies from germline; a read error may be responsible. Other nucleotide sequences from this sample produce the same CDR3. The chain has TRBV5-1 and TRBJ1-5; TRBD1 matches 7 bases. This CDR3 has 14 residues. CDR1 and CDR2 from the germline V gene are SGHRS and YFSETQ. The CDR3 nucleotides are TGTGCCAGCAGCTCGGGACAGCCCAATCAGCCCCAGCATTTT. This sequence encodes CASSSGQPNQPQHF.

The chain uses TRBV6-5 and TRBJ1-2, with D perhaps matching TRBD1 (5 bases). The germline V and J ends were trimmed by 3 bases and 4 bases, with 9 bases remaining between them. CDR3 size: 13 residues. The germline CDR1 and CDR2 sequences are MNHEY and SVGAGI. The CDR3 reads CASSYGGVYGYTF. In DNA, the CDR3 is TGTGCCAGCAGTTATGGGGGTGTCTATGGCTACACCTTC.

As to this clone: Different DNA sequences within this sample yield the same CDR3. The rearrangement joins TRBV18 to TRBJ1-1; D not resolved. V was clipped by 2 bases and J by 0 bases, with 4 bases between them. Germline V gene data show CDR1 as KGHSH and CDR2 as LQKENI. This CDR3 region has 13 residues. The DNA of the CDR3 is TGTGCCAGCTCACCAACCGTGAACACTGAAGCTTTCTTT. Translation: CASSPTVNTEAFF.

This clone was recorded only once. The sample holds other DNA sequences that translate to the same CDR3. The J gene is TRBJ2-7, the V gene TRBV5-4; either TRBD1 or TRBD2 may supply D (5 bases each). CDR1 SGHNT and CDR2 YYREEE come from the germline V gene (reference sequence). Trimming cost V 3 bases and J 1 base, with 8 bases left between them. The CDR3 is 13 residues long. The CDR3 region is CASSSGTSYEQYF. The CDR3 region has the DNA TGTGCCAGCAGCTCTGGGACGTCCTACGAGCAGTACTTC.

V gene TRBV5-1 combines with J gene TRBJ2-3; D may be TRBD1 (5 bases). The ends were cut back, 7 bases at V and 0 bases at J, with 15 bases in the middle. The CDR3 totals 15 residues. Germline V gives CDR1 SGHRS, CDR2 YFSETQ. The CDR3 DNA reads as TGCGCCAGCGCGACAGACTTCCCTAGCACAGATACGCAGTATTTT. It encodes CASATDFPSTDTQYF.

The chain has TRBV5-1 and TRBJ2-3; a weak D match, TRBD1 (6 bases). The CDR3 length is 15 residues. The V gene lost 5 bases and the J gene lost 6 bases, with 19 bases spanning the gap. Germline CDR1 is SGHRS and CDR2 is YFSETQ. CDR3 residues: CASRIQGNEGDTQYF. The CDR3 region has the DNA TGCGCCAGCAGAATACAGGGAAACGAAGGGGATACGCAGTATTTT.

The chain is built from TRBV19 and TRBJ2-4; TRBD1 or TRBD2 may be the D gene (5 bases each). Trimming took 1 base from V and 13 from J, leaving 17 bases between them. The CDR3 is made up of 14 amino acids. Germline V gene data show CDR1 as LNHDA and CDR2 as SQIVND (reference sequence). The CDR3 loop reads CASSIAGTYIGQYF. CDR3 nucleotide sequence: TGTGCCAGTAGTATAGCAGGGACCTATATAGGGCAGTACTTC.

The V and J genes are TRBV6-1 and TRBJ1-1; weak D call: TRBD1 (6 bases). The CDR3 has 13 amino acids. Trimming removed 11 bases from V and 1 base from J, with 14 bases in between. The germline CDR1 and CDR2 sequences are MNHNS and SASEGT. CDR3 region: CAVRGRENTEAFF. The CDR3 nucleotides read TGTGCCGTCAGGGGAAGAGAGAACACTGAAGCTTTCTTT.

The V call is TRBV2, the J call TRBJ2-3; D may be TRBD1 (6 bases). Trimming took 1 base from V and 14 from J, leaving 16 bases between them. Germline values: CDR1 SNHLY, CDR2 FYNNEI. There are 13 residues in the CDR3. CDR3 DNA sequence: TGTGCCAGCAGTGAAGTAAGACAGGTCCTGGGGTATTTT. This gives the protein CASSEVRQVLGYF. Together with reference TRBV2 and TRBJ2-3, the CDR3 gives the full variable domain: EPEVTQTPSHQVTQMGQEVILRCVPISNHLYFYWYRQILGQKVEFLVSFYNNEISEKSEIFDDQFSVERPDGSNFTLKIRSTKLEDSAMYFCASSEVRQVLGYFGPGTRLTVL.

The rearrangement uses TRBV14 and TRBJ2-7, with no clear D. Trimming removed 4 bases at V and 8 bases at J, with 15 bases between. The CDR3 totals 13 residues. CDR1 is SGHDN and CDR2 is FVKESK in the germline V gene. CDR3 amino acids: CASSPHPSTQQYF. The CDR3 DNA reads TGTGCCAGCAGCCCCCATCCGTCTACGCAGCAGTACTTC.

The chain couples TRBV27 to TRBJ2-7; 13 nucleotides match TRBD2. Germline-derived CDR1 and CDR2 are MNHEY and SMNVEV (reference sequence). CDR3 length equals 18 residues. Germline trimming cut 5 bases from V and 0 bases from J; bases unmatched to any gene: 10. The CDR3 reads CASSLRTGTSGTSYEQYF. CDR3 nucleotides: TGTGCCAGCAGTCTGCGGACCGGGACTAGCGGGACCTCCTACGAGCAGTACTTC.

This sequence joins TRBV7-2 and TRBJ2-3; D remains unclear. CDR1 and CDR2 from the germline V gene are SGHTA and FQGNSA. V lost 4 bases to trimming and J lost 7 bases, with 6 bases between them. This CDR3 spans 11 amino acids. The CDR3 region has the DNA TGTGCCAGCAGCTCAAAAAATACGCAGTATTTT. The encoded protein is CASSSKNTQYF.

Worth noting for this clone: Additional DNA sequences in this sample encode the identical CDR3. The J gene is TRBJ1-1, the V gene TRBV6-5; D gene uncertain. The CDR3 totals 11 residues. V gave up 6 bases and J gave up 5 bases, with 7 bases separating them. Germline V lookup: CDR1 MNHEY, CDR2 SVGAGI. CDR3 sequence: CASSRDTEAFF. CDR3 sequence (DNA): TGTGCCAGCAGCCGGGATACTGAAGCTTTCTTT.

The genes are TRBV19 and TRBJ1-1; TRBD1 matches at 11 bases. Germline CDR1 is LNHDA and CDR2 is SQIVND (reference sequence). The CDR3 spans 15 residues. V gave up 11 bases and J gave up 2 bases; unmatched junction bases: 10. CDR3 amino acids: CAGRRTGGVNTEAFF. The CDR3, as DNA: TGTGCCGGGAGAAGGACAGGGGGCGTTAACACTGAAGCTTTCTTT. Variable domain in full (rest from reference TRBV19 and TRBJ1-1): DGGITQSPKYLFRKEGQNVTLSCEQNLNHDAMYWYRQDPGQGLRLIYYSQIVNDFQKGDIAEGYSVSREKKESFPLTVTSAQKNPTAFYLCAGRRTGGVNTEAFFGQGTRLTVV.

A note on this clone: Additional DNA sequences in this sample encode the identical CDR3. The rearrangement uses TRBV5-1 and TRBJ2-5, with TRBD1 as a possible D gene (5 bases). The V end was cut by 0 bases, the J end by 2 bases, with 11 bases between. Germline CDR1 and CDR2: SGHRS and YFSETQ. The CDR3 length is 15 residues. The chain's CDR3 is CASSLGQGTQETQYF. The CDR3 region has the DNA TGCGCCAGCAGCTTGGGGCAGGGAACACAAGAGACCCAGTACTTC.

This chain connects TRBV27 to TRBJ2-4, with TRBD1 identical over 7 bases. This CDR3 region has 14 residues. V shed 4 bases, J shed 2 bases, and the junction held 2 bases outside the gene matches. Per germline, CDR1 MNHEY and CDR2 SMNVEV (reference sequence). The CDR3 here is CASSSTGTKNIQYF. As DNA, the CDR3 is TGTGCCAGCAGTTCGACAGGGACCAAAAACATTCAGTACTTC.

Comments on this clone: The sample has other DNA sequences that encode this CDR3 too. The chain recombines TRBV18 with TRBJ2-5; 13 bases fit TRBD2. The CDR3 extends over 14 amino acids. V dropped 3 bases and J dropped 5; count of bases not matched to a gene: 0. The germline gives CDR1 KGHSH, CDR2 LQKENI. CDR3 DNA: TGTGCCAGCTCACCGACTAGCGGGAGGGAGACCCAGTACTTC. Translating gives CASSPTSGRETQYF.

V and J are TRBV19 and TRBJ1-5; the D gene is possibly TRBD1 (6 bases). This CDR3 is built from 15 residues. V gave up 5 bases and J gave up 2 bases, with 13 bases separating them. Germline CDR1 and CDR2: LNHDA and SQIVND (reference sequence). For the CDR3, the DNA is TGTGCCAGTAGTCCTGGGTCAGGGGGCAATCAGCCCCAGCATTTT. It translates to CASSPGSGGNQPQHF.

This chain links TRBV7-2 with TRBJ2-1; possibly TRBD1 for D (5 bases). This CDR3 comprises 15 residues. V dropped 7 bases and J dropped 7 bases, with 20 bases sitting between them. Germline V gene sequence: CDR1 SGHTA, CDR2 FQGNSA. The CDR3 region is CASTPARGIINEQFF. CDR3 bases: TGTGCCAGCACCCCGGCAAGGGGAATCATTAATGAGCAGTTCTTC. Together with reference TRBV7-2 and TRBJ2-1, the CDR3 gives the full variable domain: GAGVSQSPSNKVTEKGKDVELRCDPISGHTALYWYRQSLGQGLEFLIYFQGNSAPDKSGLPSDRFSAERTGGSVSTLTIQRTQQEDSAVYLCASTPARGIINEQFFGPGTRLTVL.

The chain uses TRBV18 and TRBJ1-5; D not certain. This CDR3 contains 15 residues. V gave up 2 bases and J gave up 4 bases, with 12 bases separating them. CDR1 KGHSH and CDR2 LQKENI come from the germline V gene. CDR3 in amino acids: CASSPKPQWNQPQHF. The CDR3 nucleotides are TGTGCCAGCTCACCAAAACCCCAGTGGAATCAGCCCCAGCATTTT.

The J gene is TRBJ2-7, the V gene TRBV6-6; D may correspond to TRBD1 or TRBD2 (5 bases each). CDR1 and CDR2 from the germline V gene are MNHNY and SVGAGI (reference sequence). CDR3 length: 12 amino acids. Trimming left V 6 bases short and J 7 bases short, with 13 bases between. The CDR3 spells CASSPVGDEQYF. The CDR3 bases are TGTGCCAGCAGCCCGGTGGGGGATGAGCAGTACTTC.

The chain has TRBV7-2 and TRBJ2-1, with D unresolved. This CDR3 comprises 13 residues. Germline values: CDR1 SGHTA, CDR2 FQGNSA. Trimming took off 3 bases at V and 8 bases at J, with 11 bases between the two ends. The CDR3 DNA sequence: TGTGCCAGCAGCTTCCCTATGGTAGATGAGCAGTTCTTC. Amino acids: CASSFPMVDEQFF.

The V and J genes are TRBV6-5 and TRBJ2-2; D might be TRBD1 or TRBD2, each matching 5 bases. V shed 6 bases and J shed 3 bases, with 14 bases lying between them. The CDR3 has 15 residues. The germline V gene has CDR1 MNHEY and CDR2 SVGAGI. CDR3 protein: CASRLGPSDTGELFF. The CDR3 region has the DNA TGTGCCAGCAGGCTGGGACCCTCCGACACCGGGGAGCTGTTTTTT.

This chain connects TRBV6-5 to TRBJ1-1; no clear D. The CDR3 covers 12 residues. Between the trimmed V and J ends, which lost 6 bases and 4 bases, there was a span of 9 bases. The germline CDR1 and CDR2 sequences are MNHEY and SVGAGI. The CDR3 region is CASRRGITEAFF. For the CDR3, the DNA is TGTGCCAGCAGGAGAGGGATCACTGAAGCTTTCTTT.

The rearrangement links TRBV5-1 to TRBJ2-3, with 8 bases fitting TRBD2. Germline V lookup: CDR1 SGHRS, CDR2 YFSETQ. Trimming removed 4 bases from V and 4 bases from J; junction bases left unmatched: 8. The length of the CDR3 is 15 residues. CDR3 in DNA: TGCGCCAGCAGCAGAAACGGGGGGGCCGCAGATACGCAGTATTTT. This sequence encodes CASSRNGGAADTQYF.